The clone carrying this TCR beta chain was counted ten times or more. This entry comes from a study of prognosis after radiotherapy for stage I lung cancer. The overall study: Of the enrolled patients, about 15 had newly diagnosed primary stage I lung tumors, while roughly five had oligometastatic NSCLC following surgical resection of the primary tumor.

The blood draw at each of two time points yielded roughly 6 milliliters of peripheral blood. Starting from genomic DNA, TCR beta CDR3 was amplified through two-round multiplex PCR. Primers specific to each TRBV and TRBJ gene drove first-round PCR. TCRdb recomputed calls from the multiplex PCR reads with MiXCR, one row per CDR3 protein. The data show around 26,000 distinct CDR3 sequences, under 60% seen once. The material sequenced was PBMCs, taken before or after stereotactic body radiation therapy (not recorded which). The receptor's source is a donor over 45 with non-small cell lung cancer.

The CDR3 DNA reads TGCAGTGCTTTAGACAGGGGTGGAAATCAGCCCCAGCATTTT. It specifies CSALDRGGNQPQHF. The chain is built from TRBV20-1 and TRBJ1-5; 8 nucleotides agree with TRBD1. Losses at the gene ends were 5 bases for V and 4 bases for J; bases not matched to a gene: 7. CDR3 length: 14 residues. Germline CDR1 is DFQATT and CDR2 is SNEGSKA (reference sequence).